The clone carrying this T cell receptor (beta chain) showed up just a few times. The record originates from a study of beta chain features in type 1 diabetes. The ends were cut back, 2 bases at V and 1 base at J, with 10 bases in the middle. This CDR3 region has 15 residues. CDR1 SGHDT and CDR2 YYEEEE come from the germline V gene. Isolated RNA was reverse transcribed in full, so expressed TCRB transcripts were sequenced. Sequencing was performed with immunoSEQ multiplex PCR; in TCRdb, only in-frame clones are kept and a portion is missing. Here the sample spans approximately 400,000 clones, more than 13% being singletons.

This clonotype was sampled from a woman aged 18-35 years in good health. The chain recombines TRBV5-6 with TRBJ2-1, with D maybe TRBD1 (6 bases). Sequencing used naive CD4+ T cells from blood. The CDR3 loop is CASSLTRGSYNEQFF. The CDR3, as DNA: TGTGCCAGCAGCTTAACTAGGGGGTCCTACAATGAGCAGTTCTTC.